This T cell receptor (beta chain) was documented in a study of T cell changes during pregnancy in multiple sclerosis. This clone was observed once. V lost 5 bases to trimming and J lost 5 bases, with 7 bases between them. Germline V gives CDR1 LNHDA, CDR2 SQIVND (reference sequence). This CDR3 is 11 amino acids long. Clones were read by immunoSEQ multiplex PCR, and TCRdb kept only the in-frame ones, dropping some. The data show under 65,000 clones, 80% to 95% seen once. The sequences come from CD4+ T cells from peripheral blood mononuclear cells, collected in the third trimester of pregnancy. This TCR came from a female donor with multiple sclerosis, enrolled in a pregnancy study. This chain connects TRBV19 to TRBJ2-7, with D unresolved. The CDR3 loop is CASSRNHEQYF. The CDR3 DNA sequence: TGTGCCAGTAGTCGTAATCACGAGCAGTACTTC.